These 17 T cell receptor beta chains were sequenced from one sample in a study of cytomegalovirus exposure and HLA in healthy donors. 60 Vbeta and 13 Jbeta primers were used in PCR. The data were produced by immunoSEQ multiplex PCR, yet TCRdb's version contains in-frame clones alone and is incomplete. The table has 100,000 to 150,000 clones, just under 75% seen once; the top ten hold about 4.9%. Sequencing input: PBMCs. These receptor sequences come from a man in his 60s in good health and CMV-seropositive.

This chain joins TRBV7-8 and TRBJ1-5, with TRBD1 as a possible D gene (6 bases). V dropped 1 base and J dropped 2 bases, with 9 bases sitting between them. Germline V lookup: CDR1 SGHVS, CDR2 FQNEAQ. The CDR3 runs 15 residues. CDR3 in DNA: TGTGCCAGCAGCTTAGGAAGACAGGGCAATCAGCCCCAGCATTTT. Translation gives CASSLGRQGNQPQHF.

This chain connects TRBV29-1 to TRBJ1-3, with no clear D. V lost 6 bases, J lost 0 bases, and 9 bases lay in between. The germline V gene encodes CDR1 SQVTM and CDR2 ANQGSEA. The CDR3 has 13 amino acids. The CDR3 is CSVTLSSGNTIYF. CDR3 in DNA: TGCAGCGTAACTCTTAGCTCTGGAAACACCATATATTTT.

V and J are TRBV19 and TRBJ1-5, with 8 bases identical to TRBD1. This CDR3 is 15 amino acids long. CDR1 is LNHDA, CDR2 SQIVND, per germline (reference sequence). V was pared by 5 bases and J by 4 bases, with 7 bases of the junction left unmatched. The CDR3 DNA reads as TGTGCCAGTAGTTTGGACAGGGCAAGAAATCAGCCCCAGCATTTT. Translating gives CASSLDRARNQPQHF.

The J gene is TRBJ1-1, the V gene TRBV7-3, with D unresolved. V dropped 3 bases and J dropped 3 bases, with 8 bases sitting between them. Looked up from germline, CDR1 is SGHTA and CDR2 is FQGTGA. This CDR3 has 13 residues. The CDR3 region is CASSFGLYTEAFF. The CDR3 nucleotides read TGTGCCAGCAGCTTTGGGCTTTACACTGAAGCTTTCTTT.

This chain uses TRBV30 with TRBJ2-2, with a possible D match to TRBD2 (6 bases). Trimming removed 1 base from V and 4 bases from J, with 10 bases in between. The germline CDR1 and CDR2 sequences are GTSNPN and SVGIG (reference sequence). This CDR3 is built from 14 residues. The CDR3 DNA reads as TGTGCCTGGAGTGAGGCGGGGAGCACCGGGGAGCTGTTTTTT. Its translation: CAWSEAGSTGELFF.

This clone was found a few times. This rearrangement joins TRBV29-1 to TRBJ2-3, with 10 positions matching TRBD2. V dropped 7 bases and J dropped 3; count of bases not matched to a gene: 22. There are 19 residues in the CDR3. Germline lookup yields CDR1 SQVTM and CDR2 ANQGSEA. The DNA of the CDR3 is TGCAGCGCCTGGGACCTCTGGGGTCGAAGCGGGGGGGAAACAGATACGCAGTATTTT. Its translation: CSAWDLWGRSGGETDTQYF.

A word on this clone: The sample holds other DNA sequences that translate to the same CDR3. This sequence joins TRBV9 and TRBJ1-1, with a tentative D call TRBD1 (6 bases). Deletions cut 2 bases from V and 8 bases from J, with 16 bases between. This CDR3 is built from 14 residues. The germline gives CDR1 SGDLS, CDR2 YYNGEE. CDR3 nucleotide sequence: TGTGCCAGCAGCGTGGACAGTCGTGGCACCGAAGCTTTCTTT. Protein: CASSVDSRGTEAFF.

The V gene is TRBV10-3, the J gene TRBJ1-5; D ambiguous. CDR3 length equals 13 residues. The germline V and J ends were trimmed by 11 bases and 3 bases, with 14 bases remaining between them. Germline V gene data show CDR1 as ENHRY and CDR2 as SYGVKD. This CDR3 is CASTSNLNQPQHF. The CDR3 nucleotides are TGTGCCTCCACCAGTAACCTCAATCAGCCCCAGCATTTT.

This clone was seen more than once but under ten times. The V gene is TRBV5-5, the J gene TRBJ2-1, with 9 bases that match TRBD1. CDR1 and CDR2 (germline): SGHKS, YYEKEE (reference sequence). The trim removed 5 bases at V and 2 bases at J, leaving 5 bases unmatched. The CDR3 runs 15 residues. CDR3 DNA: TGTGCCAGCAGGAGGACAGGGGCCCCCTACAATGAGCAGTTCTTC. Translated: CASRRTGAPYNEQFF.

This rearrangement joins TRBV25-1 to TRBJ2-1; D gene ambiguous. Germline V gives CDR1 MGHDK, CDR2 SYGVNS. Trimming left V 4 bases short and J 8 bases short, with 12 bases between. This CDR3 spans 13 amino acids. CDR3 protein: CASSVSRLDEQFF. The CDR3 bases are TGTGCCAGCAGTGTTTCCCGGTTAGATGAGCAGTTCTTC.

The chain recombines TRBV19 with TRBJ1-4; D remains ambiguous. The CDR3 sequence is 15 residues long. Germline lookup yields CDR1 LNHDA and CDR2 SQIVND (reference sequence). V was shortened by 5 bases and J by 7 bases, with 17 bases between the two germline ends. CDR3 protein: CASSSLIPGGEKLFF. The CDR3 DNA reads TGTGCCAGTAGTTCCCTGATCCCAGGTGGTGAAAAACTGTTTTTT.

The chain combines TRBV7-9 with TRBJ1-3; D not resolved. Per germline, CDR1 SEHNR and CDR2 FQNEAQ (reference sequence). The V gene lost 5 bases and the J gene lost 8 bases, with 13 bases spanning the gap. This CDR3 has 13 residues. The CDR3 reads CASSRREADTIYF. CDR3 nucleotide sequence: TGTGCCAGCAGCCGGAGAGAGGCAGACACCATATATTTT. Supplemented by reference TRBV7-9 and TRBJ1-3, the full variable domain reads DTGVSQNPRHKITKRGQNVTFRCDPISEHNRLYWYRQTLGQGPEFLTYFQNEAQLEKSRLLSDRFSAERPKGSFSTLEIQRTEQGDSAMYLCASSRREADTIYFGEGSWLTVV.

The J gene is TRBJ1-1, the V gene TRBV15; D ambiguous. From germline, CDR1 is LNHNV and CDR2 YYDKDF (reference sequence). V lost 7 bases and J lost 4, with 19 bases in between. This CDR3 has 15 amino acids. The CDR3 region is CATKADRERGTEAFF. DNA for the CDR3: TGTGCCACCAAAGCTGATCGAGAGCGAGGCACTGAAGCTTTCTTT.

The V call is TRBV28, the J call TRBJ2-7; D not certain. The germline V gene encodes CDR1 MDHEN and CDR2 SYDVKM. There are 12 residues in the CDR3. Trimming pared 1 base from V and 2 bases from J, leaving 3 bases between. The CDR3 sequence: CASSLSAYEQYF. The CDR3, as DNA: TGTGCCAGCAGTTTATCTGCCTACGAGCAGTACTTC.

The chain is built from TRBV5-1 and TRBJ2-2; 9 bases match TRBD2. Unmatched junction bases numbered 17, after V lost 3 bases and J lost 5 bases. Germline CDR1 SGHRS, CDR2 YFSETQ. The CDR3 runs 19 residues. DNA of the CDR3: TGCGCCAGCAGCTCGGAAGATGTCCTAGCGGGGAGGGGGACCGGGGAGCTGTTTTTT. The encoded protein is CASSSEDVLAGRGTGELFF.

V gene TRBV14 combines with J gene TRBJ1-2; 7 bases are a match to TRBD1. Trimming cost V 1 base and J 12 bases; bases outside gene matches: 8. The CDR3 runs to 13 residues. Germline-derived CDR1 and CDR2 are SGHDN and FVKESK. The CDR3 sequence is CASSQGAKTGDTF. Here the CDR3 DNA reads TGTGCCAGCAGCCAAGGGGCCAAAACAGGGGACACCTTC.

The rearrangement joins TRBV18 to TRBJ2-3, with a possible D match to TRBD2 (5 bases). Germline V gene sequence: CDR1 KGHSH, CDR2 LQKENI. The CDR3 length is 14 residues. V was clipped by 1 base and J by 9 bases, with 14 bases between them. Written as DNA, the CDR3 is TGTGCCAGCTCACCACAGGGAGAGGCTCGCACGCAGTATTTT. This translates into CASSPQGEARTQYF.